This TCR beta chain was sequenced for a study of blood T cell repertoires in COVID-19. The repertoire was sequenced with immunoSEQ multiplex PCR; TCRdb's copy has only in-frame clones and lacks some. The sample holds fewer than 250,000 clones; just under 90% are singletons and the top ten take around 0.8%. Adults between roughly 18 and 89 years of age took part from fewer than 30 US areas. The TCR sequence derives from a man over 45 who had been exposed to COVID-19. Sequencing used PBMCs or T cells enriched from blood (not recorded which).

CDR3 protein: CASSQSGREQFF. As DNA, the CDR3 is TGTGCCAGCAGTCAGAGCGGGCGTGAGCAGTTCTTC. The chain recombines TRBV27 with TRBJ2-1; D may be TRBD2 (6 bases). V lost 5 bases and J 9 bases, leaving 11 bases between the germline ends. The CDR3 runs 12 residues. Germline V gene data show CDR1 as MNHEY and CDR2 as SMNVEV (reference sequence).